A selection of T cell receptor beta chains follows, all from one sample in a study of a mutant IDH1 vaccine in newly diagnosed glioma. Profiled with immunoSEQ multiplex PCR; TCRdb holds only in-frame clones, not every one. The sample lists 60,000 or so clones; approximately 80% were seen once. For these TCRs, the target antigens are not known. Source: PBMCs, taken from a glioma patient whose treatment included an IDH1 peptide vaccine. The receptor source for this set is a man aged 30-40 years with glioma. Each CDR3 is given with its conserved first and last residue. The D gene is left open where the match is weak. Size is stated for part of the rows, as once, few or many counts, or as a class when the clone is expanded.

cdr3_aa	cdr3_nt	d_call	v_call	clone_size	j_call
CATREGHMNTEAFF	TGTGCCACCAGAGAGGGACACATGAACACTGAAGCTTTCTTT	-	TRBV10-3	-	TRBJ1-1
CASRRVRGENTGELFF	TGCGCCAGCAGAAGAGTAAGGGGTGAGAACACCGGGGAGCTGTTTTTT	-	TRBV5-1	-	TRBJ2-2
CATSRDFGRGRNQPQHF	TGTGCCACCAGCAGAGATTTTGGAAGGGGGCGAAATCAGCCCCAGCATTTT	TRBD1	TRBV15	-	TRBJ1-5
CGSSGNSYNEQFF	TGTGGCTCTAGCGGGAACTCCTACAATGAGCAGTTCTTC	TRBD2	TRBV6-1	-	TRBJ2-1
CASSSTGQLGSTEAFF	TGCGCCAGCAGCTCTACAGGACAGCTGGGATCCACTGAAGCTTTCTTT	-	TRBV5-1	-	TRBJ1-1
CASSTWAGGNTEAFF	TGTGCCAGCAGTACTTGGGCGGGGGGGAACACTGAAGCTTTCTTT	-	TRBV6-6	-	TRBJ1-1
CASSLASGVSYGYTF	TGTGCCAGCAGCTTAGCGTCGGGGGTTTCATATGGCTACACCTTC	-	TRBV7-6	-	TRBJ1-2
CASSLGTAIKLGETQYF	TGTGCCAGCAGCTTAGGGACAGCAATTAAATTAGGTGAGACCCAGTACTTC	-	TRBV7-6	once	TRBJ2-5
CASSIGQGLWGEQFF	TGTGCCAGTAGTATTGGTCAGGGGTTATGGGGTGAGCAGTTCTTC	-	TRBV19	-	TRBJ2-1
CASSLSRGLSSTGELFF	TGTGCCAGCAGCTTGAGCAGGGGGCTAAGTAGCACCGGGGAGCTGTTTTTT	TRBD1	TRBV7-6	-	TRBJ2-2
CASSETTGRANYGYTF	TGCGCCAGCAGTGAGACGACAGGCCGAGCTAACTATGGCTACACCTTC	-	TRBV10-2	once	TRBJ1-2
CASSLLAGRYETQYF	TGTGCCAGCAGCCTCCTAGCGGGGCGTTACGAGACCCAGTACTTC	TRBD2	TRBV2	-	TRBJ2-5
CATSRDKYAWQAGPLSTDTQYF	TGTGCCACCAGCAGAGATAAGTATGCGTGGCAAGCGGGGCCACTTAGCACAGATACGCAGTATTTT	TRBD2	TRBV15	-	TRBJ2-3
CASSFHRGSEAFF	TGTGCCAGCAGCTTCCACAGGGGCTCTGAAGCTTTCTTT	TRBD1	TRBV13	few	TRBJ1-1
CASSSIRITSTDTQYF	TGTGCCAGCAGTTCCATCCGGATAACTAGCACAGATACGCAGTATTTT	-	TRBV27	-	TRBJ2-3